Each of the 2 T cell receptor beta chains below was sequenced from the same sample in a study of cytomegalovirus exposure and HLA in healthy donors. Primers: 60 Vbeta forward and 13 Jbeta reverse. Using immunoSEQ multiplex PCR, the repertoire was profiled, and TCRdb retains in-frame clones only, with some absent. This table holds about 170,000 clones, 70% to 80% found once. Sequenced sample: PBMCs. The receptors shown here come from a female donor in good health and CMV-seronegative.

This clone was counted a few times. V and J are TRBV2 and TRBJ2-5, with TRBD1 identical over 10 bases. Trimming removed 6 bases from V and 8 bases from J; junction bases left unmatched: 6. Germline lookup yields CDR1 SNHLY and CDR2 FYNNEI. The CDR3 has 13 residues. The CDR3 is CASRRDRGQTQYF. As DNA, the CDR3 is TGTGCCAGCAGGAGGGACAGGGGACAAACCCAGTACTTC.

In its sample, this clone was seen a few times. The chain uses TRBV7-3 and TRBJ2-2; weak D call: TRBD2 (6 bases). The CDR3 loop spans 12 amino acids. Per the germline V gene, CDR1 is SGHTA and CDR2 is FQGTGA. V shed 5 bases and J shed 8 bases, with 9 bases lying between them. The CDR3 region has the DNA TGTGCCAGCAGCGGTAGCGGTGGGGAGCTGTTTTTT. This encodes CASSGSGGELFF. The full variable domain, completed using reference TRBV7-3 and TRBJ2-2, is GAGVSQTPSNKVTEKGKYVELRCDPISGHTALYWYRQSLGQGPEFLIYFQGTGAADDSGLPNDRFFAVRPEGSVSTLKIQRTERGDSAVYLCASSGSGGELFFGEGSRLTVL.